A single sample is the source of the 10 T cell receptor beta chains below, sequenced in a study of CD8+ T cells in alopecia areata. Sample treatment: oral pan-JAK inhibitor, 5-10 mg twice daily. Isolated RNA was reverse transcribed into cDNA used as the sequencing template. Using immunoSEQ multiplex PCR, the repertoire was profiled, and TCRdb retains in-frame clones only, with some absent. Of approximately 200,000 clones in the sample, 60% were seen once. Sequencing was performed on CD4+ T cells sorted from blood, taken at week 4, from a patient treated with tofacitinib. The origin of the receptors is a human donor with alopecia areata.

V usage is TRBV29-1 and J usage is TRBJ1-5; tentatively, D is TRBD1 (5 bases). The CDR3 has 14 amino acids. Trimming removed 6 bases at V and 11 bases at J, with 23 bases between. Germline loops: CDR1 SQVTM, CDR2 ANQGSEA. CDR3 sequence (DNA): TGCAGCGTCGCTGAGGGGAGTCCCAGGAAGGCCCAGCATTTT. This gives the protein CSVAEGSPRKAQHF.

The chain recombines TRBV28 with TRBJ1-6; D remains ambiguous. The V end lost 8 bases, the J end lost 6 bases, and 8 bases lay between the germline ends. This CDR3 spans 12 amino acids. Germline CDR1 reads MDHEN; CDR2 reads SYDVKM. CDR3 in amino acids: CASYSANSPLHF. In nucleotides, the CDR3 is TGTGCCAGCTACAGCGCTAATTCACCCCTCCACTTT.

This sequence joins TRBV5-1 and TRBJ1-6; 7 bases agree with TRBD1. This CDR3 comprises 16 residues. Trimming cost V 3 bases and J 8 bases; bases outside gene matches: 11. The V gene's germline CDR1 is SGHRS and CDR2 YFSETQ. The CDR3 DNA is TGCGCCAGCAGCTGGGGGAACAGGGGAGGCGATTCACCCCTCCACTTT. Translation: CASSWGNRGGDSPLHF.

The chain is built from TRBV7-9 and TRBJ2-4, with a tentative D call TRBD2 (6 bases). The V gene lost 5 bases and the J gene lost 0 bases, with 8 bases spanning the gap. From germline, CDR1 is SEHNR and CDR2 FQNEAQ (reference sequence). The CDR3 contains 14 residues. The CDR3 DNA is TGTGCCAGCAGCCAGGGACTAGCCAAAAACATTCAGTACTTC. It encodes CASSQGLAKNIQYF.

The rearrangement joins TRBV6-5 to TRBJ2-2; D remains unclear. Trimming took 4 bases from V and 5 from J, leaving 17 bases between them. The germline V gene encodes CDR1 MNHEY and CDR2 SVGAGI. This CDR3 has 16 residues. DNA for the CDR3: TGTGCCAGCAGTTTGGTAGGGCGACGAGATACCGGGGAGCTGTTTTTT. It is translated as CASSLVGRRDTGELFF.

The chain employs TRBV27 and TRBJ1-4; D not certain. Trimming stripped 3 bases from V and 2 bases from J, with 7 bases between. The CDR3 totals 14 residues. CDR1 and CDR2 from the germline V gene are MNHEY and SMNVEV (reference sequence). This CDR3 reads CASSLGFTNEKLFF. The CDR3 DNA sequence: TGTGCCAGCAGTTTGGGGTTTACTAATGAAAAACTGTTTTTT.

The rearrangement joins TRBV7-9 to TRBJ1-1, with D possibly matching TRBD1 (6 bases). The CDR3 runs 16 residues. The germline CDR1 and CDR2 sequences are SEHNR and FQNEAQ (reference sequence). V was clipped by 2 bases and J by 0 bases, with 13 bases between them. The CDR3 DNA reads as TGTGCCAGCAGCTTACCTTCGGACAGCCTGAACACTGAAGCTTTCTTT. Protein: CASSLPSDSLNTEAFF. Full variable domain (outside the CDR3, taken from reference TRBV7-9 and TRBJ1-1): DTGVSQNPRHKITKRGQNVTFRCDPISEHNRLYWYRQTLGQGPEFLTYFQNEAQLEKSRLLSDRFSAERPKGSFSTLEIQRTEQGDSAMYLCASSLPSDSLNTEAFFGQGTRLTVV.

The V and J genes are TRBV28 and TRBJ2-7; D is tentatively TRBD1 or TRBD2 (6 bases each). CDR1 is MDHEN and CDR2 is SYDVKM in the germline V gene. The V end was cut by 5 bases, the J end by 7 bases, with 15 bases between. This CDR3 has 13 amino acids. The CDR3 is CASSRPGAREQYF. CDR3 coding DNA: TGTGCCAGCAGTCGCCCGGGGGCGAGGGAGCAGTACTTC.

V and J are TRBV30 and TRBJ2-3, with D unresolved. Germline V gene data show CDR1 as GTSNPN and CDR2 as SVGIG (reference sequence). V was pared by 1 base and J by 3 bases, with 2 bases between. The CDR3 is made up of 11 amino acids. Here the CDR3 reads CAWSETDTQYF. In DNA, the CDR3 is TGTGCCTGGAGTGAGACAGATACGCAGTATTTT.

This clone was recorded once. The gene calls are TRBV9 and TRBJ2-3; D gene uncertain. The V gene's germline CDR1 is SGDLS and CDR2 YYNGEE. Trimming took off 0 bases at V and 5 bases at J, with 7 bases between the two ends. The CDR3 sequence is 13 residues long. CDR3 sequence: CASSVGLQDTQYF. CDR3 sequence (DNA): TGTGCCAGCAGCGTAGGCTTGCAAGATACGCAGTATTTT.